The 16 T cell receptor beta chains below all came from one sample that was sequenced in a study of control samples from healthy donors and cancer patients. Assay used: immunoSEQ multiplex PCR; TCRdb lists only in-frame clones, some missing. The sample holds approximately 44,000 clones; 70% to 75% are singletons and the top ten take approximately 17%. Sequencing was performed on formalin-fixed, paraffin-embedded tissue. Receptor source: a male donor with melanoma.

CDR3 DNA: TGCGCCAGCAGCAGCAGGACCCAAAGTTACAATGAGCAGTTCTTC. Its protein is CASSSRTQSYNEQFF. The rearrangement joins TRBV5-1 to TRBJ2-1; the D is unclear. V was shortened by 4 bases and J by 4 bases, with 15 bases between the two germline ends. The CDR3 has 15 amino acids. Germline V gene data show CDR1 as SGHRS and CDR2 as YFSETQ. The full variable domain, its missing parts supplied by reference TRBV5-1 and TRBJ2-1, is KAGVTQTPRYLIKTRGQQVTLSCSPISGHRSVSWYQQTPGQGLQFLFEYFSETQRNKGNFPGRFSGRQFSNSRSEMNVSTLELGDSALYLCASSSRTQSYNEQFFGPGTRLTVL.

This sequence joins TRBV6-5 and TRBJ1-6; D gene ambiguous. This CDR3 has 16 amino acids. Germline V CDR1 and CDR2: MNHEY, SVGAGI. V lost 2 bases and J lost 7, with 15 bases in between. In nucleotides, the CDR3 is TGTGCCAGCAGTTACAGACTGGGAGCAGGAAATTCACCCCTCCACTTT. Its translation: CASSYRLGAGNSPLHF.

This chain connects TRBV3-1 (or the pseudogene TRBV3-2) to TRBJ1-2; 7 bases fit TRBD1. CDR1 is LGHDT, CDR2 YNNKEL, per germline (reference sequence). The CDR3 has 15 residues. V was clipped by 2 bases and J by 5 bases; unmatched bases: 8. The CDR3: CASSQRDRASYGYTF. CDR3 nucleotides: TGTGCCAGCAGCCAACGCGACAGGGCTTCTTATGGCTACACCTTC.

The V gene is TRBV29-1, the J gene TRBJ2-7; a possible D gene is TRBD2 (6 bases). V was clipped by 4 bases and J by 0 bases, with 13 bases between them. The CDR3 contains 14 residues. The V gene's germline CDR1 is SQVTM and CDR2 ANQGSEA. The CDR3 here is CSVVFETSSYEQYF. The CDR3 region has the DNA TGCAGCGTTGTATTCGAGACTAGCTCCTACGAGCAGTACTTC.

This clone was picked up many times. This chain joins TRBV7-9 and TRBJ1-1; 7 nucleotides line up with TRBD1. The germline CDR1 and CDR2 sequences are SEHNR and FQNEAQ (reference sequence). Trimming at V came to 3 bases and at J to 2 bases, leaving 6 bases not matched to a gene. This CDR3 contains 15 residues. This CDR3 reads CASSLAQGINTEAFF. The CDR3 bases are TGTGCCAGCAGCTTGGCACAGGGGATAAACACTGAAGCTTTCTTT.

In its sample, this clone was seen a few times. The chain recombines TRBV29-1 with TRBJ2-3; no firm D call. CDR1 and CDR2 from the germline V gene are SQVTM and ANQGSEA. V was shortened by 1 base and J by 4 bases, with 6 bases between the two germline ends. CDR3 length: 12 amino acids. CDR3: CSVEGAPDTQYF. CDR3 nucleotides: TGCAGCGTTGAAGGAGCCCCAGATACGCAGTATTTT.

The chain carries TRBV19 and TRBJ1-2; no reliable D call. Germline V gene lookup returns CDR1 LNHDA and CDR2 SQIVND (reference sequence). Trimming cost V 3 bases and J 4 bases, with 15 bases left between them. The CDR3 extends over 15 amino acids. The CDR3 region has the DNA TGTGCCAGTAGTATCACCACCGGGCTATCCTATGGCTACACCTTC. Its translation: CASSITTGLSYGYTF.

The rearrangement links TRBV28 to TRBJ1-2; weak D call: TRBD1 (5 bases). There are 14 residues in the CDR3. The germline gives CDR1 MDHEN, CDR2 SYDVKM. V was trimmed by 6 bases and J by 8 bases, leaving 19 bases between them. CDR3 sequence reads: CASSPLEVEGGYTF. In nucleotides, the CDR3 is TGTGCCAGCAGCCCTTTGGAGGTAGAGGGGGGCTACACCTTC.

This chain uses TRBV10-2 with TRBJ2-7; D gene uncertain. This CDR3 has 13 residues. The V end lost 2 bases, the J end lost 7 bases, and 12 bases lay between the germline ends. Germline assignment: CDR1 WSHSY and CDR2 SAAADI. CDR3 loop: CASSERYGGEQYF. The CDR3, as DNA: TGCGCCAGCAGTGAGCGGTACGGTGGGGAGCAGTACTTC.

This chain connects TRBV5-1 to TRBJ1-4; D remains ambiguous. This CDR3 is built from 14 residues. Germline assignment: CDR1 SGHRS and CDR2 YFSETQ. V lost 5 bases to trimming and J lost 3 bases, with 11 bases between them. CDR3 amino acids: CASSRAGPNEKLFF. CDR3 bases: TGCGCCAGCAGTAGGGCGGGTCCTAATGAAAAACTGTTTTTT. The full variable domain, its missing parts supplied by reference TRBV5-1 and TRBJ1-4, is KAGVTQTPRYLIKTRGQQVTLSCSPISGHRSVSWYQQTPGQGLQFLFEYFSETQRNKGNFPGRFSGRQFSNSRSEMNVSTLELGDSALYLCASSRAGPNEKLFFGSGTQLSVL.

The chain links TRBV7-6 to TRBJ2-3; 7 bases are a match to TRBD2. Germline CDR1 is SGHVS and CDR2 is FNYEAQ. This CDR3 comprises 15 residues. The V and J ends lost 5 bases and 2 bases, in that order; junction bases with no gene match: 7. DNA for the CDR3: TGTGCCAGCAGCCGAACACTAGCGACCACAGATACGCAGTATTTT. Translating it yields CASSRTLATTDTQYF.

This clone was counted between two and nine times. The chain links TRBV11-2 to TRBJ2-6; 7 bases line up with TRBD1. The germline V gene encodes CDR1 SGHAT and CDR2 FQNNGV. This CDR3 region has 15 residues. The ends lost 5 bases at V and 4 bases at J; junction bases unmatched: 5. This chain's CDR3 is CASSPGQAGANVLTF. DNA of the CDR3: TGTGCCAGCAGCCCCGGACAGGCGGGGGCCAACGTCCTGACTTTC.

The rearrangement links TRBV30 to TRBJ1-1, with a possible D match to TRBD1 (6 bases). Germline CDR1 reads GTSNPN; CDR2 reads SVGIG (reference sequence). The ends were cut back, 0 bases at V and 0 bases at J, with 11 bases in the middle. This CDR3 spans 15 amino acids. This chain's CDR3 is CAWSVWGALNTEAFF. DNA of the CDR3: TGTGCCTGGAGTGTATGGGGGGCCCTGAACACTGAAGCTTTCTTT.

This clone came up a few times. The chain joins TRBV14 to TRBJ2-1, with 9 bases that match TRBD2. CDR3 length: 14 residues. The ends lost 4 bases at V and 9 bases at J; junction bases unmatched: 7. Germline CDR1 SGHDN, CDR2 FVKESK. In DNA form, the CDR3 reads TGTGCCAGCAGCCTTTATAGCGGGAGATCTGAGCAGTTCTTC. Amino acid sequence: CASSLYSGRSEQFF.

This clone was seen only a few times. This chain joins TRBV5-4 and TRBJ2-7; D tentatively reads TRBD1 or TRBD2 (7 bases each). Germline-derived CDR1 and CDR2 are SGHNT and YYREEE (reference sequence). CDR3 length: 14 amino acids. Trimming took 4 bases from V and 2 from J, leaving 13 bases between them. The CDR3 region is CASSTGAGAYEQYF. The CDR3 nucleotides read TGTGCCAGCAGCACAGGGGCGGGAGCCTACGAGCAGTACTTC.

This clone was detected ten times or more. J is TRBJ2-1 and V is TRBV7-2; D is possibly TRBD2 (5 bases). Germline V gene sequence: CDR1 SGHTA, CDR2 FQGNSA. The CDR3 is 14 residues long. V gave up 4 bases and J gave up 2 bases, with 9 bases separating them. CDR3 amino acids: CASSSTGTYNEQFF. In DNA, the CDR3 is TGTGCCAGCAGCTCAACGGGAACCTACAATGAGCAGTTCTTC. Together with reference TRBV7-2 and TRBJ2-1, the CDR3 gives the full variable domain: GAGVSQSPSNKVTEKGKDVELRCDPISGHTALYWYRQSLGQGLEFLIYFQGNSAPDKSGLPSDRFSAERTGGSVSTLTIQRTQQEDSAVYLCASSSTGTYNEQFFGPGTRLTVL.